The 13 T cell receptor beta chains below come from one sample, sequenced in a study of blood T cell repertoires in COVID-19. Measured with immunoSEQ multiplex PCR; TCRdb has only the in-frame clones, and not every one. The sample has 100,000 to 150,000 clones; roughly 72% are singletons. Sample: peripheral blood. These receptors were taken from a man aged 55 to 70 with acute or convalescent COVID-19.

The chain has TRBV18 and TRBJ2-2; no clear D. Germline V CDR1 and CDR2: KGHSH, LQKENI. V was trimmed by 2 bases and J by 6 bases, leaving 4 bases between them. CDR3 size: 12 residues. This CDR3 is CASSPGPGELFF. CDR3 nucleotide sequence: TGTGCCAGCTCACCAGGCCCCGGGGAGCTGTTTTTT.

In its sample, this clone was seen once. The chain is built from TRBV11-1 and TRBJ2-5, with D perhaps TRBD2 (5 bases). CDR1 and CDR2 (germline): SGHAT, FQDESV (reference sequence). Trimming took 10 bases from V and 2 from J, leaving 23 bases between them. The CDR3 totals 16 residues. CDR3 nucleotide sequence: TGTGCCACCCGTGAAAATGCGGGCAGTCGACAAGAGACCCAGTACTTC. Its translation: CATRENAGSRQETQYF.

The chain employs TRBV2 and TRBJ2-7; TRBD2 is a possible D gene (5 bases). V shed 2 bases and J shed 6 bases, with 11 bases lying between them. The CDR3 has 13 residues. Germline-derived CDR1 and CDR2 are SNHLY and FYNNEI. CDR3 nucleotide sequence: TGTGCCAGCAGTGAATTCTGGAGGAGCGAGCAGTACTTC. Its protein is CASSEFWRSEQYF.

V usage is TRBV6-6 and J usage is TRBJ2-5; 8 bases fit TRBD2. Germline loops: CDR1 MNHNY, CDR2 SVGAGI (reference sequence). With V trimmed by 0 bases and J by 4 bases, 4 bases remained unmatched. The CDR3 is made up of 15 amino acids. The DNA for the CDR3 is TGTGCCAGCAGTTACTCGAGGGCGGGGGGAGAGACCCAGTACTTC. Protein product: CASSYSRAGGETQYF.

This clone was seen more than once but under ten times. The rearrangement joins TRBV27 to TRBJ2-7; 9 bases line up with TRBD2. This CDR3 has 12 amino acids. Germline trimming cut 5 bases from V and 9 bases from J; bases unmatched to any gene: 5. Germline lookup yields CDR1 MNHEY and CDR2 SMNVEV (reference sequence). The CDR3 nucleotides are TGTGCCAGCAGTGCGAGCGGGGGGAGGCAGTACTTC. Its translation: CASSASGGRQYF.

The chain joins TRBV19 to TRBJ1-4; TRBD1 matches 10 bases. The CDR3 extends over 15 amino acids. Germline values: CDR1 LNHDA, CDR2 SQIVND (reference sequence). The junction had 4 bases not matched to a gene; V was cut back by 4 bases and J by 5 bases. The DNA for the CDR3 is TGTGCCAGTAGTACCCGGGACAGGGGCAATGAAAAACTGTTTTTT. Encoded protein: CASSTRDRGNEKLFF.

The V gene is TRBV5-5, the J gene TRBJ1-2; possibly TRBD1 for D (6 bases). This CDR3 is 16 amino acids long. Germline loops: CDR1 SGHKS, CDR2 YYEKEE (reference sequence). With 1 base removed from V and 5 bases from J, the gap between germline ends came to 18 bases. The DNA for the CDR3 is TGTGCCAGCAGCTTGATAGGGGACACCAACCTATATGGCTACACCTTC. Protein sequence: CASSLIGDTNLYGYTF.

The chain has TRBV5-1 and TRBJ2-1, with 9 bases fitting TRBD2. V was pared by 0 bases and J by 5 bases, with 0 bases of the junction left unmatched. The CDR3 runs 14 residues. Germline values: CDR1 SGHRS, CDR2 YFSETQ. CDR3: CASSLGGRDNEQFF. In DNA form, the CDR3 reads TGCGCCAGCAGCTTGGGCGGGAGGGACAATGAGCAGTTCTTC.

This clone has only a few counts. The chain combines TRBV24-1 with TRBJ2-4, with D unresolved. V was trimmed by 5 bases and J by 6 bases, leaving 10 bases between them. Germline CDR1 KGHDR, CDR2 SFDVKD. This CDR3 contains 13 residues. The DNA for the CDR3 is TGTGCCACCAGTGCCCCCCCGGTAAACATTCAGTACTTC. Translation: CATSAPPVNIQYF.

The rearrangement links TRBV14 to TRBJ2-2; 7 positions agree with TRBD2. Trimming at V came to 1 base and at J to 0 bases, leaving 2 bases not matched to a gene. CDR1 is SGHDN and CDR2 is FVKESK in the germline V gene. This CDR3 is built from 16 residues. The CDR3 bases are TGTGCCAGCAGCCAAGCGCTAGCGGCGAACACCGGGGAGCTGTTTTTT. Translated, it gives CASSQALAANTGELFF. Based on the CDR3 plus reference TRBV14 and TRBJ2-2, the full variable domain is EAGVTQFPSHSVIEKGQTVTLRCDPISGHDNLYWYRRVMGKEIKFLLHFVKESKQDESGMPNNRFLAERTGGTYSTLKVQPAELEDSGVYFCASSQALAANTGELFFGEGSRLTVL.

This clone was detected once. The chain combines TRBV6-5 with TRBJ2-3, with 11 bases that match TRBD2. Germline-derived CDR1 and CDR2 are MNHEY and SVGAGI. The CDR3 covers 15 residues. The V gene end was trimmed by 11 bases and the J gene end by 9 bases; junction bases not matched to a gene: 16. The DNA for the CDR3 is TGTGCCGTTCAGTCGTCTAGCGGGGGGAAGAGGACGCAGTATTTT. Protein: CAVQSSSGGKRTQYF.

The CDR3 is CASSLFVFSSYNEQFF. CDR3 DNA sequence: TGTGCCAGCAGTTTATTTGTCTTTAGCTCCTACAATGAGCAGTTCTTC. V usage is TRBV27 and J usage is TRBJ2-1; D unclear. CDR3 length: 16 residues. Germline V CDR1 and CDR2: MNHEY, SMNVEV (reference sequence). V lost 1 base, J lost 0 bases, and 10 bases lay in between.

The chain couples TRBV19 to TRBJ1-2, with TRBD1 matching 9 bases. Germline CDR1 reads LNHDA; CDR2 reads SQIVND (reference sequence). The CDR3 is made up of 18 amino acids. The V segment lost 6 bases and the J segment 5 bases; nucleotides outside the gene matches: 19. The CDR3 nucleotides read TGTGCCAGTAGCCGAATTAAGGACAGGGGAGGGCCACTTTATGGCTACACCTTC. The encoded protein is CASSRIKDRGGPLYGYTF.